The 3 T cell receptor beta chains below come from one sample, sequenced in a study of T cells after yellow fever vaccination. MiXCR was run by TCRdb on the 5' RACE reads, yielding one entry per CDR3 protein. The sample carries about 230,000 distinct CDR3 sequences, 6.5% to 7.5% recorded once. Sequenced here: CD4+ T cells sorted from PBMCs, sampled on the day of the yellow fever booster vaccination. The source is a man aged 25-45 years who received the YFV17D yellow fever vaccine.

This clonotype was seen at least ten times. The chain combines TRBV10-3 with TRBJ1-1; D unresolved. Trimming removed 6 bases at V and 1 base at J, with 9 bases between. The CDR3 contains 13 residues. CDR1 and CDR2 from the germline V gene are ENHRY and SYGVKD. For the CDR3, the DNA is TGTGCCATCAGCAGAGAGAAGAACACTGAAGCTTTCTTT. Amino acids: CAISREKNTEAFF.

There are a few counts of this clonotype. The chain uses TRBV9 and TRBJ2-5, with TRBD2 matching 7 bases. The CDR3 covers 15 residues. V lost 2 bases and J lost 5; bases outside the gene matches: 9. In germline, CDR1 is SGDLS, CDR2 YYNGEE. CDR3 in amino acids: CASSVSGDLRETQYF. The CDR3 DNA reads as TGTGCCAGCAGCGTCAGCGGGGACCTCCGGGAGACCCAGTACTTC.

This clonotype was detected ten times or more. CDR3 coding DNA: TGTGCCAGCATCTCGGGACAGTCGATACACGAGCAGTACTTC. Amino acids: CASISGQSIHEQYF. The chain joins TRBV28 to TRBJ2-7; 7 bases map to TRBD1. CDR3 length: 14 amino acids. Germline V gene sequence: CDR1 MDHEN, CDR2 SYDVKM. After removal of 7 bases from V and 5 bases from J, the junction contained 11 bases not matched to a gene. Full variable domain (remainder filled in from reference TRBV28 and TRBJ2-7): DVKVTQSSRYLVKRTGEKVFLECVQDMDHENMFWYRQDPGLGLRLIYFSYDVKMKEKGDIPEGYSVSREKKERFSLILESASTNQTSMYLCASISGQSIHEQYFGPGTRLTVT.